The clone carrying this T cell receptor (beta chain) has just a few counts. Its antigen is unknown. Primers included in the PCR were 60 Vbeta and 13 Jbeta primers. The data were produced by immunoSEQ multiplex PCR, yet TCRdb's version contains in-frame clones alone and is incomplete. The sample records around 120,000 clones, 81% being singletons. This specimen comes from a study of cytomegalovirus exposure and HLA in healthy donors. Overall study context: Within the Caucasian-associated ancestry cluster were 65% to 85% of the approximately 400 genotyped donors. Notes on the study in general: TCR beta V- and J-gene trimming was later associated with a missense DCLRE1C variant. Later analysis indicated greater clonal expansion among HLA-associated TCR beta chains than among equally common other chains. Accounts indicate the classifier identified cytomegalovirus status with strong specificity and sensitivity.

The CDR3 spans 14 residues. Trimming took off 2 bases at V and 1 base at J, with 8 bases between the two ends. Germline V gene sequence: CDR1 MNHNY, CDR2 SVGAGI (reference sequence). The chain is built from TRBV6-6 and TRBJ1-1, with D uncertain. This sequence was found in a man between 18 and 29 years old in good health and CMV-seronegative. The sample consisted of PBMCs. The CDR3 here is CASSYRRQNTEAFF. The CDR3 DNA sequence: TGTGCCAGCAGTTACAGGAGGCAGAACACTGAAGCTTTCTTT.